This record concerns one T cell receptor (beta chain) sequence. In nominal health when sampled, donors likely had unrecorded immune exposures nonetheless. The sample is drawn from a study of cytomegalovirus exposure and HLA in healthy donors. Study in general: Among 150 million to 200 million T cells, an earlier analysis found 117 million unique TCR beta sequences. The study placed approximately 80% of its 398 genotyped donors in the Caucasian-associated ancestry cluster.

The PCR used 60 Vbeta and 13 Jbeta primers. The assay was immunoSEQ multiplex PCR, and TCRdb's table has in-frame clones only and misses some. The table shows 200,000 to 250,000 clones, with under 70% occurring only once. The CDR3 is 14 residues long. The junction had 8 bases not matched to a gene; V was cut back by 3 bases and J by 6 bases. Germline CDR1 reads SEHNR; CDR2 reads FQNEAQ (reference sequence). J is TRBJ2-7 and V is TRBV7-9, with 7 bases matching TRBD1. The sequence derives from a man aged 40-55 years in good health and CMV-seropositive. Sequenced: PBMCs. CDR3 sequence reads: CASSFPTGPSEQYF. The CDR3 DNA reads TGTGCCAGCAGCTTCCCGACAGGGCCCAGCGAGCAGTACTTC.